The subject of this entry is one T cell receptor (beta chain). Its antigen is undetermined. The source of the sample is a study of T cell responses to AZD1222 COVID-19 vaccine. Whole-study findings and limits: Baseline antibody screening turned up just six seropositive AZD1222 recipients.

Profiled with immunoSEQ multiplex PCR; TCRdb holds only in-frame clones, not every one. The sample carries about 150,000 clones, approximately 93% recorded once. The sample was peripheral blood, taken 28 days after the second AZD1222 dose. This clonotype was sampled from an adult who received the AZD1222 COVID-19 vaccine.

CDR3 nucleotides: TGTGCCAGCAGTTGGACAGGGGGTGTCGAGACCCAGTACTTC. Translated, it gives CASSWTGGVETQYF. The chain combines TRBV6-5 with TRBJ2-5; 10 bases are a match to TRBD1. The ends lost 4 bases at V and 5 bases at J; junction bases unmatched: 4. The CDR3 has 14 residues. Germline assignment: CDR1 MNHEY and CDR2 SVGAGI.